The clone carrying this TCR beta chain came up a few times. The antigen remains undetermined. This sample is part of a study of T cell repertoires in cytomegalovirus infection. In the study overall: Both CMV infection and a matching HLA type were indicated by public TCR beta signatures. Regarding the study as a whole: There were carriers of CMV plus the relevant HLA, and cumulative public TCR beta family frequency identified them. The ex vivo response was dominated by HLA-C-restricted CMV-specific TCR beta clonotypes.

TCRdb analysed the reads with MiXCR anew, one entry per CDR3 protein. The table includes under 800,000 distinct CDR3 sequences, 20% to 25% detected once. V was cut by 9 bases and J by 7 bases, with 13 bases left in between. The CDR3 runs to 12 residues. The V gene's germline CDR1 is LNHDA and CDR2 SQIVND (reference sequence). Material for sequencing was CD8+ T cells from PBMCs. This TCR derives from a human donor in good health (CMV status not recorded). Some clones in this sample may be carry-over from other donors' samples. The chain combines TRBV19 with TRBJ2-1; TRBD1 or TRBD2 may be the D gene (6 bases each). The CDR3 sequence: CASEGGTNEQFF. The DNA for the CDR3 is TGTGCCAGCGAGGGGGGAACGAATGAGCAGTTCTTC.